The rows below give T cell receptor beta chains drawn from one sample of a study of PD-1 blockade in classical Hodgkin lymphoma. Using immunoSEQ multiplex PCR, the repertoire was profiled, and TCRdb retains in-frame clones only, with some absent. The sample has roughly 100,000 clones; approximately 90% are singletons. The source was peripheral blood mononuclear cells (PBMCs), collected before the fourth cycle of nivolumab. The receptors stem from a human donor with classical Hodgkin lymphoma. Both conserved end residues are part of each CDR3. The order of the fields is clone size, J gene, V gene, D gene, CDR3 DNA, CDR3 protein. A D gene is named only where the DNA matches it firmly. Rows may omit the clone size; those that give it use once, few, many or a size class.

NA TRBJ2-7 TRBV30 TRBD2 TGTGCCTCCCACGGCGGGAGCGGCTACGAGCAGTACTTC CASHGGSGYEQYF
NA TRBJ1-5 TRBV25-1 TRBD1 TGTGCCAGCGGGACAGGTAATCAGCCCCAGCATTTT CASGTGNQPQHF
NA TRBJ1-2 TRBV10-3 TRBD1 TGTGCCATCAGGGGGACAGGGGCTGGCTACACCTTC CAIRGTGAGYTF
NA TRBJ1-1 TRBV15 NA TGTGCCACCAGCCCCGGACGAATGAACACTGAAGCTTTCTTT CATSPGRMNTEAFF
NA TRBJ2-7 TRBV29-1 TRBD2 TGCAGCGTAGGACTAGCGAACTCCTACGAGCAGTACTTC CSVGLANSYEQYF
NA TRBJ1-3 TRBV5-4 NA TGTGCCAGCAGCTTGGACTCTGGAAACACCATATATTTT CASSLDSGNTIYF
NA TRBJ2-1 TRBV10-1 TRBD1 TGCGCCAGCAGCGTGGGACAGGGCTACGGTGAGCAGTTCTTC CASSVGQGYGEQFF
NA TRBJ1-2 TRBV6-6 NA TGTGCCAGCGATAACCAGAGGGCAGGGAGCTATGGCTACACCTTC CASDNQRAGSYGYTF
NA TRBJ2-2 TRBV19 NA TGTGCCAGTAGTATTCGGGACATCGCGAACACCGGGGAGCTGTTTTTT CASSIRDIANTGELFF
NA TRBJ2-2 TRBV18 NA TGTGCCAGCTCACCACCCTCACCGACTCGGGCCGGGGAGCTGTTTTTT CASSPPSPTRAGELFF
NA TRBJ1-4 TRBV19 NA TGTGCCAGTAGTATTGGGGGAGCAACGGGCGAAAAACTGTTTTTT CASSIGGATGEKLFF
NA TRBJ2-5 TRBV4-2 TRBD2 TGTGCCAGCAGCCTCGGGACTAGCGGGGACCTCCAAGAGACCCAGTACTTC CASSLGTSGDLQETQYF
NA TRBJ2-2 TRBV30 TRBD1 TGTGCCTGCCACAGGGGAAGCACCGGGGAGCTGTTTTTT CACHRGSTGELFF
NA TRBJ2-7 TRBV28 NA TGTGCCAGCAGCGACCCGGGTCTCGAGTCCTACGAGCAGTACTTC CASSDPGLESYEQYF
few TRBJ1-1 TRBV27 NA TGTGCCAGCAGTCCCCTTGAGGGCACTGAAGCTTTCTTT CASSPLEGTEAFF
once TRBJ1-5 TRBV6-5 TRBD1 TGTGCCAGCAGTATGACAGGGGCAGGAATGGCGCCCCAGCATTTT CASSMTGAGMAPQHF
NA TRBJ1-3 TRBV5-8 NA TGTGCCAGCAGCTTGGGAGTCTCGCCCTCTGGAAACACCATATATTTT CASSLGVSPSGNTIYF
NA TRBJ1-5 TRBV28 NA TGTGCCAGTGACTGGGGGCAGGGCTGGGGTATCGATCAGCCCCAGCATTTT CASDWGQGWGIDQPQHF
once TRBJ2-7 TRBV4-2 TRBD1 TGTGCCAGCAGCCAAGGGGACAGGACCTCCTACGAGCAGTACTTC CASSQGDRTSYEQYF
NA TRBJ1-1 TRBV2 NA TGTGCCAGCAGAAGCTCGGGGGCTAGGACTGAAGCTTTCTTT CASRSSGARTEAFF
NA TRBJ2-7 TRBV18 TRBD2 TGTGCCAGCTCACCACAACGATTAGCGGGAGCCCCGACCTACGAGCAGTACTTC CASSPQRLAGAPTYEQYF
once TRBJ1-1 TRBV5-1 NA TGCGCCAGCAGCTGGGGTGGCACTGAAGCTTTCTTT CASSWGGTEAFF
NA TRBJ2-7 TRBV11-3 NA TGTGCCAGCAGCAAAGGGAGTACCGAGCAGTACTTC CASSKGSTEQYF
NA TRBJ2-7 TRBV28 TRBD2 TGTGCCAGCAGACCTACCGGGACTAGCGGGTACGAGCAGTACTTC CASRPTGTSGYEQYF
NA TRBJ1-1 TRBV6-1 TRBD1 TGTGCCAGCAGACATACAGGGGGGACAACTGAAGCTTTCTTT CASRHTGGTTEAFF
NA TRBJ2-7 TRBV10-3 NA TGTGCCACCGGACCCACCTACGAGCAGTACTTC CATGPTYEQYF
NA TRBJ1-2 TRBV27 NA TGTGCCAGCAGTCTAGGACCCCTTGAAGACTATGGCTACACCTTC CASSLGPLEDYGYTF
once TRBJ2-1 TRBV19 NA TGTGCCAGTAGAGCCGGCCTTAATGAGCAGTTCTTC CASRAGLNEQFF
NA TRBJ2-4 TRBV15 NA TGTGCCACCAGCAGAGATGGGGCGGGCGTGGGGAACATTCAGTACTTC CATSRDGAGVGNIQYF
once TRBJ2-1 TRBV27 TRBD2 TGTGCCAGCAGTTCCCTTGGGACTAGCGGTCCCTACAATGAGCAGTTCTTC CASSSLGTSGPYNEQFF
NA TRBJ1-1 TRBV29-1 NA TGCAGCGTCGCCGGGATCATGAACACTGAAGCTTTCTTT CSVAGIMNTEAFF
few TRBJ2-1 TRBV28 NA TGTGCCAGCAGTAACTACCACAGCAAGAGCTCCTACAATGAGCAGTTCTTC CASSNYHSKSSYNEQFF
NA TRBJ2-7 TRBV7-6 NA TGTGCCAGCAGCCCGGACTTATACCTCTCCTACGAGCAGTACTTC CASSPDLYLSYEQYF
once TRBJ2-5 TRBV6-6 TRBD1 TGTGCCAGCAGCACAGGGGGTCCCTCTCAAGAGACCCAGTACTTC CASSTGGPSQETQYF
NA TRBJ2-3 TRBV28 NA TGTGCCAGCAGTTTATCAGGTGCAGATACGCAGTATTTT CASSLSGADTQYF
NA TRBJ2-1 TRBV5-4 TRBD1 TGTGCCAGCAGCATGGGACAGGGGGACAATGAGCAGTTCTTC CASSMGQGDNEQFF
NA TRBJ2-5 TRBV7-9 NA TGTGCCAGCAGCTTAGCGCCGGCCATCTCTAGAGGGGAGACCCAGTACTTC CASSLAPAISRGETQYF
NA TRBJ1-5 TRBV2 NA TGTGCCAGCAGTTCGACAGGTTTTAAGTTGGAGCATTTT CASSSTGFKLEHF
NA TRBJ2-2 TRBV21-1 NA TGTGCCAGCAGCGCAACGTACGGACAGGGGAAAACCGGGGAGCTGTTTTTT CASSATYGQGKTGELFF
NA TRBJ2-7 TRBV7-6 NA TGTGCCAGCAGCTTATTGGACACTTCCTACGAGCAGTACTTC CASSLLDTSYEQYF